Described below is a single TCR beta chain sequence and its context. This specimen comes from a study of OX40 agonist ivuxolimab in advanced cancers. The CDR3 is 16 residues long. V shed 5 bases, J shed 9 bases, and the junction held 18 bases outside the gene matches. Germline assignment: CDR1 MNHEY and CDR2 SMNVEV (reference sequence). Data came from immunoSEQ multiplex PCR; TCRdb stores just in-frame clones and leaves some out. The sample comprises around 39,000 clones, about 88% of which are singletons, and roughly 4% rests with the top ten. This clonotype was sampled from an adult with an advanced solid tumor such as melanoma, head and neck, liver or kidney cancer. This material consisted of CD4+ or CD8+ T cells sorted from blood, taken in a trial of the OX40 agonist ivuxolimab. The rearrangement joins TRBV27 to TRBJ2-7, with TRBD2 identical over 8 bases. This CDR3 reads CASSPARGGRRFRQYF. The DNA of the CDR3 is TGTGCCAGCAGTCCAGCCCGGGGGGGGCGACGGTTCCGGCAGTACTTC.